The sequence of this T cell receptor beta chain was determined in a study of Ad26.COV2.S vaccination and SARS-CoV-2 variants. General study results and limits: Vaccine recipients and placebo recipients showed similar non-spike TCR breadth.

Details on this clone: Its specificity is unknown.

Some clones are missing from TCRdb's copy, which holds only in-frame ones; the method was immunoSEQ multiplex PCR. The sample shows 350,000 to 500,000 clones, around 90% of them seen only once. The treatment was: over 15 received Ad26.COV2.S at low or high dose, single or two shots; 5 received placebo; per-sample allocation not given. On day 63 after the first injection, vaccine and placebo recipients gave samples. The CDR3 has 14 amino acids. Per germline, CDR1 SNHLY and CDR2 FYNNEI. J gave up 1 base and V 6 bases, and 5 bases lay outside the gene matches. This sample comprised peripheral blood, obtained in a trial of Ad26.COV2.S vaccine versus placebo. The clonotype originates from a person between 18 and 65 years old who received the Ad26.COV2.S COVID-19 vaccine or a placebo. This chain connects TRBV2 to TRBJ2-5, with TRBD1 identical over 7 bases. In DNA, the CDR3 is TGTGCCAGCAGCCGGGACAGTACCCAAGAGACCCAGTACTTC. Its protein is CASSRDSTQETQYF.